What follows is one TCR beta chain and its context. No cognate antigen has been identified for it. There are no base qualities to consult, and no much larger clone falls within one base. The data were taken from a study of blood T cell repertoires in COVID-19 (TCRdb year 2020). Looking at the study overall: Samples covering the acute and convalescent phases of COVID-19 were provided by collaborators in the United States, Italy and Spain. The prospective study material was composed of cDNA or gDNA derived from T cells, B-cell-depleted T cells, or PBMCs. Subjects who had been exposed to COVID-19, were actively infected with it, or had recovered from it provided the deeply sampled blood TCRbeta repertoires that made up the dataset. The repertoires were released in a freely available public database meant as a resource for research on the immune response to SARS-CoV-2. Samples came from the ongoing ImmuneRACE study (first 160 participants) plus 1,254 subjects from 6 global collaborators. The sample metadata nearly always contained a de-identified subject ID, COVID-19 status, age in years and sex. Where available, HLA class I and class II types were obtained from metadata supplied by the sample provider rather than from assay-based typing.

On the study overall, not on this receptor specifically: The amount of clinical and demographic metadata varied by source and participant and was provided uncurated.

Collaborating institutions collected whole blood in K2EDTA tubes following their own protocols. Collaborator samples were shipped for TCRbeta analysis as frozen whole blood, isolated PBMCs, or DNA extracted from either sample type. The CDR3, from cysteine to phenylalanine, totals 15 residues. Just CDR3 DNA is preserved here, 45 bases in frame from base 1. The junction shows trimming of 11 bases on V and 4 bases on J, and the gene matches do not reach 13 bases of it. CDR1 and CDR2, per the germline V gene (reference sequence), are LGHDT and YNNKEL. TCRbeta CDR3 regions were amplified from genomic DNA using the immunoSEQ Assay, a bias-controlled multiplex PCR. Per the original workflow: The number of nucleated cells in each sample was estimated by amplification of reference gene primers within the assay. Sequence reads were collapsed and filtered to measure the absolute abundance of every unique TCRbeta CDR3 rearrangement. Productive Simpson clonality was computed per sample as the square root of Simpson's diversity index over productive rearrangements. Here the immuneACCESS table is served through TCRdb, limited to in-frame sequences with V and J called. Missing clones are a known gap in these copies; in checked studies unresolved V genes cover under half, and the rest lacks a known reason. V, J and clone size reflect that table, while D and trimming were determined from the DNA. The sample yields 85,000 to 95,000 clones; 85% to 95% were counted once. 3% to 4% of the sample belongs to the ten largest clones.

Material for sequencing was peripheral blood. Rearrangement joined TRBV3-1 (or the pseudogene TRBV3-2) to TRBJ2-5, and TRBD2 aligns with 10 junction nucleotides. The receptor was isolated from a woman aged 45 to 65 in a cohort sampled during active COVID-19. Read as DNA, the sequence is TGTGCCCGAGCGGGAGGGCCTCCCGGAGGAGAGACCCAGTACTTC. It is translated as CARAGGPPGGETQYF.